The T cell receptor beta chain under discussion was sequenced for a study of T cells in Graves' hyperthyroidism and ophthalmopathy. Each person with ophthalmopathy scored at least 3 on the Clinical Activity Score, reached NOSPECS grade 4 or higher, and had been ill under 3 months. Researchers barred patients who had uncontrolled infection, other autoimmune disease, pregnancy or lactation. Every diagnosis used clinical symptoms, serum thyroxine and TRAb, thyroid ultrasound and orbital computed tomography. On this clonotype: Its antigen is as yet unknown.

It was RNA transcripts that yielded the amplified TCR beta CDR3 regions. Initially, a first-round RT-PCR of the TCR CDR3 employed the HTBI primer set. Each CDR3 protein is one row after TCRdb ran MiXCR on the multiplex PCR reads. The repertoire holds roughly 560,000 distinct CDR3 sequences, about 15% seen once, with about 4% in the top ten. General study findings and limits: Clonotypes that were expanded in thyroid above 0.001 mostly appeared in blood too.

Germline lookup yields CDR1 SGHDN and CDR2 FVKESK. The CDR3 has 12 residues. Trimming removed 0 bases at V and 4 bases at J, with 4 bases between. The source of this sequence is a woman aged 40 to 50 with Graves' ophthalmopathy. Input material: blood. V usage is TRBV14 and J usage is TRBJ2-7; no clear D gene. Written as DNA, the CDR3 is TGTGCCAGCAGCCAAGATAGGTACGAGCAGTACTTC. It yields the protein CASSQDRYEQYF.